This T cell receptor (beta chain) emerged from a study of vaccination effects on CD4 cells after COVID-19. Study overall: The median interval between the second dose and post-vaccine sampling was 72 days.

ViraFEST used viral peptide pools to expand antigen-specific CD4+ T cells before sequencing. Culture lasted about ten days before CD4+ T cell isolation. Participants completed two doses of the BNT162b2 or mRNA-1273 vaccine. Neither prior SARS-CoV-2 infection nor positive nucleocapsid antibodies were present in the vaccine recipients. Each culture had half its medium swapped for IL-2 medium on days 3 and 7. As to this clone: Its antigen is not known.

Using immunoSEQ multiplex PCR, the repertoire was profiled, and TCRdb retains in-frame clones only, with some absent. This sample has 60,000 to 90,000 clones; about 81% occur once, and the top ten carry about 1.2%. The input for sequencing was CD4+ T cells from PBMCs cultured with HCoV-229E spike peptides, taken after COVID-19 vaccination. The TCR comes from a human donor who received a COVID-19 vaccine.

CDR3 DNA: TGTGCCAGCAGCGTAGCTAGCGGGGGGGCGGGGGCCAACGTCCTGACTTTC. It yields the protein CASSVASGGAGANVLTF. The V and J genes are TRBV9 and TRBJ2-6, with TRBD2 matching over 12 bases. CDR1 and CDR2 (germline): SGDLS, YYNGEE. This CDR3 spans 17 amino acids. V gave up 0 bases and J gave up 4 bases; unmatched junction bases: 2. Looking up the rest from reference TRBV9 and TRBJ2-6 gives the full variable domain: DSGVTQTPKHLITATGQRVTLRCSPRSGDLSVYWYQQSLDQGLQFLIQYYNGEERAKGNILERFSAQQFPDLHSELNLSSLELGDSALYFCASSVASGGAGANVLTFGAGSRLTVL.